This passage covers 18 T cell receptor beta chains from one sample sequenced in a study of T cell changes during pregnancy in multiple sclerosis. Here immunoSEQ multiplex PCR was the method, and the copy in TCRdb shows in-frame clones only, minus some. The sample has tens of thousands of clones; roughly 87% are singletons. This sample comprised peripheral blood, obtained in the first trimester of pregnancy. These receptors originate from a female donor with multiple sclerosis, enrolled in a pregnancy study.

CDR3 in amino acids: CASSFGVGGSGYGYTF. CDR3 in DNA: TGTGCCAGCAGCTTCGGGGTTGGAGGCTCAGGCTATGGCTACACCTTC. The chain joins TRBV5-4 to TRBJ1-2; D not certain. CDR3 length: 16 amino acids. Germline V lookup: CDR1 SGHNT, CDR2 YYREEE (reference sequence). V was shortened by 2 bases and J by 4 bases, with 18 bases between the two germline ends. Full variable domain (rest looked up from reference TRBV5-4 and TRBJ1-2): ETGVTQSPTHLIKTRGQQVTLRCSSQSGHNTVSWYQQALGQGPQFIFQYYREEENGRGNFPPRFSGLQFPNYSSELNVNALELDDSALYLCASSFGVGGSGYGYTFGSGTRLTVV.

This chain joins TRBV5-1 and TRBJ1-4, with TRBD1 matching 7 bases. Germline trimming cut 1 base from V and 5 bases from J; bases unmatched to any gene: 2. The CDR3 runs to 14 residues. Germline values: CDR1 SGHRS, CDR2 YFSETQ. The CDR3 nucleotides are TGCGCCAGCAGCTTGATGACAGGGAATGAAAAACTGTTTTTT. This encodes CASSLMTGNEKLFF.

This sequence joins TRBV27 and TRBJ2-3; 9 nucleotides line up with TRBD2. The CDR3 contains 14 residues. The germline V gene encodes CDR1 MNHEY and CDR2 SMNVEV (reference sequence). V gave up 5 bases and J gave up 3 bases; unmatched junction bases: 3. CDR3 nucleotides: TGTGCCAGCAGTCTTAGCGGGAGAACAGATACGCAGTATTTT. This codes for CASSLSGRTDTQYF.

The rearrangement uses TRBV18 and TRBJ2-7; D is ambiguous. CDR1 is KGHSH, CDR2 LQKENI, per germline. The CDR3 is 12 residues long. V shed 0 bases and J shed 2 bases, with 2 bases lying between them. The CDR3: CASSPPTYEQYF. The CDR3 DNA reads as TGTGCCAGCTCACCACCTACCTACGAGCAGTACTTC.

CDR3 amino acids: CASTPSYNQETQYF. The CDR3 nucleotides read TGTGCCAGCACCCCGAGCTATAACCAAGAGACCCAGTACTTC. The chain uses TRBV6-5 and TRBJ2-5; D gene unclear. CDR3 length: 14 amino acids. Germline CDR1 is MNHEY and CDR2 is SVGAGI. The V end lost 7 bases, the J end lost 0 bases, and 12 bases lay between the germline ends.

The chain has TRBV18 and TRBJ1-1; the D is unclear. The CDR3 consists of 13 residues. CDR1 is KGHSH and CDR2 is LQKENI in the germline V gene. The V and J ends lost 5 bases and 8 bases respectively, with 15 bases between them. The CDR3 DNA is TGTGCCAGCTCATCGGGTGCAAGATCCGAAGCTTTCTTT. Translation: CASSSGARSEAFF.

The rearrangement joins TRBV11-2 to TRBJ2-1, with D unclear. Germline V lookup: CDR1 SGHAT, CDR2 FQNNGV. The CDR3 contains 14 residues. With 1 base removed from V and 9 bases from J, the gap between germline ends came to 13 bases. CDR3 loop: CASSLGAVRGEQFF. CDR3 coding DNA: TGTGCCAGCAGCTTAGGGGCAGTCCGTGGTGAGCAGTTCTTC.

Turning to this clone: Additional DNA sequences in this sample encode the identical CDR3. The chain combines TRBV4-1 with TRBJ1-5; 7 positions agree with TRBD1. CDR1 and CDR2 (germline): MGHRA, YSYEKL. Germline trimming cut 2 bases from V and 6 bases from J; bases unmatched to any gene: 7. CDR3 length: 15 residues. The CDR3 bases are TGCGCCAGCAGCCAAACTCGACAGGGCGGTCAGCCCCAGCATTTT. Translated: CASSQTRQGGQPQHF.

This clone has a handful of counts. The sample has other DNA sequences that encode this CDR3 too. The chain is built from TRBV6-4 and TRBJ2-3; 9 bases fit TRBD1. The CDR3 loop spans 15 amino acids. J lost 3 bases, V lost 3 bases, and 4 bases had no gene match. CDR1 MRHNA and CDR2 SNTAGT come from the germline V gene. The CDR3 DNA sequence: TGTGCCAGCAGTGAGGGGGGGACAGGGACAGATACGCAGTATTTT. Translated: CASSEGGTGTDTQYF.

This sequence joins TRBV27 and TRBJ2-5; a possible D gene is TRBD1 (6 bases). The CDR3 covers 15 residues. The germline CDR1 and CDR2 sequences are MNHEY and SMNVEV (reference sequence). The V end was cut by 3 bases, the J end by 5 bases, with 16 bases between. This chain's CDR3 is CASSFRVPRGETQYF. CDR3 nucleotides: TGTGCCAGCAGTTTTCGGGTTCCGAGGGGGGAGACCCAGTACTTC.

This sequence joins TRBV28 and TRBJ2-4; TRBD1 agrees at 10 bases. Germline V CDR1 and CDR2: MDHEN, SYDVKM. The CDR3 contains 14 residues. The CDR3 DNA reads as TGTGCGACCGGGACAGGGGAGGCCAAAAACATTCAGTACTTC. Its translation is CATGTGEAKNIQYF.

The CDR3 region is CASSINDNSNTEAFF. The CDR3 coding sequence is TGTGCCAGTAGTATAAATGACAACTCAAACACTGAAGCTTTCTTT. The chain links TRBV19 to TRBJ1-1; no reliable D call. The germline V gene encodes CDR1 LNHDA and CDR2 SQIVND (reference sequence). This CDR3 region has 15 residues. V was clipped by 2 bases and J by 2 bases, with 12 bases between them.

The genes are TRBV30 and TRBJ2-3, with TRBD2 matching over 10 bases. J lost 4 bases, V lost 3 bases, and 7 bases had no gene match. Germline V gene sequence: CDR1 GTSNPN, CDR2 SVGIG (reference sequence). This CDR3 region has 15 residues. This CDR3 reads CAWRASGRWSDTQYF. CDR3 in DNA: TGTGCCTGGAGGGCTAGCGGGAGATGGTCAGATACGCAGTATTTT.

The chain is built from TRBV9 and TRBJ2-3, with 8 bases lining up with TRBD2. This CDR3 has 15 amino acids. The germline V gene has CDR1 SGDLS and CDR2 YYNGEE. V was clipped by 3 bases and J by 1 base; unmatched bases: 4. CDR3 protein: CASSASGSGTDTQYF. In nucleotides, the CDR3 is TGTGCCAGCAGCGCAAGCGGGAGCGGCACAGATACGCAGTATTTT. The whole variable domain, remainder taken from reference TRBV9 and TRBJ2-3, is DSGVTQTPKHLITATGQRVTLRCSPRSGDLSVYWYQQSLDQGLQFLIQYYNGEERAKGNILERFSAQQFPDLHSELNLSSLELGDSALYFCASSASGSGTDTQYFGPGTRLTVL.

Here the CDR3 DNA reads TGCGCCAGCAGCACGACCCGGGACTGGAAAGAGACCCAGTACTTC. This sequence encodes CASSTTRDWKETQYF. This chain links TRBV5-1 with TRBJ2-5; maybe TRBD2 (6 bases). This CDR3 comprises 15 residues. The germline gives CDR1 SGHRS, CDR2 YFSETQ. V was clipped by 4 bases and J by 3 bases, with 16 bases between them.

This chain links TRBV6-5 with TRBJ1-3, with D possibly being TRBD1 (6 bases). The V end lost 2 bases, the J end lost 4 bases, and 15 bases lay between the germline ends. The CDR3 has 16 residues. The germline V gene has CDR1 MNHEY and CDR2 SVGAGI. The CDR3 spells CASSYQYPGQGNTIYF. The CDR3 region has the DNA TGTGCCAGCAGTTACCAATATCCGGGACAAGGAAACACCATATATTTT.

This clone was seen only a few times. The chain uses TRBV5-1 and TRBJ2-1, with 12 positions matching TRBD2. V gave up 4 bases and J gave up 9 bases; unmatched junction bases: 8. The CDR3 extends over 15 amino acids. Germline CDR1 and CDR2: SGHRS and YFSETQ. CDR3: CASSPSGRGGLEQFF. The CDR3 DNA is TGCGCCAGCAGCCCTAGCGGGAGGGGGGGCCTTGAGCAGTTCTTC.

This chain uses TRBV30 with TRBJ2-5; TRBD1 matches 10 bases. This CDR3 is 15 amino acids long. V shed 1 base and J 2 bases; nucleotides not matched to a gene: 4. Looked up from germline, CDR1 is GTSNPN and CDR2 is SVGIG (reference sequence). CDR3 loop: CAWSGQGARQETQYF. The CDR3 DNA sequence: TGTGCCTGGAGTGGACAGGGGGCGAGACAAGAGACCCAGTACTTC.